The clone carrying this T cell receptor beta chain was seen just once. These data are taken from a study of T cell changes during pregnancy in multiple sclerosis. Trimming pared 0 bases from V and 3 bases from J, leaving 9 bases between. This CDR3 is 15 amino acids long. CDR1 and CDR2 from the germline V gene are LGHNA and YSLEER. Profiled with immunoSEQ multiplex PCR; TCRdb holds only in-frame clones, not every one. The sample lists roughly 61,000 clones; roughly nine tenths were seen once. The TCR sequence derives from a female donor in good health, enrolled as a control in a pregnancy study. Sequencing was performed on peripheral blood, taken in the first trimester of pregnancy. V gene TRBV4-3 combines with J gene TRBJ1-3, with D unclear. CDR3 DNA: TGCGCCAGCAGCCAAGAACCAGGAGGTGGAAACACCATATATTTT. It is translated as CASSQEPGGGNTIYF.